The next 2 T cell receptor beta chains were all read from a single sample in a study of OX40 agonist ivuxolimab in advanced cancers. Receptors were amplified or captured by the immunoSEQ multiplex PCR assay. What TCRdb holds here is the immuneACCESS table cut down to in-frame rearrangements. Part of the clones is not present; checked against another copy, under half of the missing clones reflect an unresolved V gene, and the others are unexplained. This sample lists tens of thousands of clones; approximately 90% were detected once. Together, the top ten hold 4% of the sample. Source: CD4+ or CD8+ T cells sorted from blood, taken in a trial of the OX40 agonist ivuxolimab. The source is an adult with an advanced solid tumor such as melanoma, head and neck, liver or kidney cancer.

The chain has TRBV6-5 and TRBJ1-2; a weak D match, TRBD1 (6 bases). V was pared by 8 bases and J by 5 bases, with 15 bases between. The CDR3 has 13 residues. CDR1 MNHEY and CDR2 SVGAGI come from the germline V gene. CDR3 amino acids: CASCTPGAYGYTF. Written as DNA, the CDR3 is TGTGCCAGCTGCACCCCGGGGGCTTATGGCTACACCTTC.

V and J are TRBV7-2 and TRBJ1-1, with D possibly TRBD1 on 5 matching bases. Trimming shortened V by 5 bases and J by 8 bases, and 15 bases separated the two germline ends. CDR1 is SGHTA, CDR2 FQGNSA, per germline. The CDR3 sequence is 13 residues long. Written as DNA, the CDR3 is TGTGCCAGCAGCCCCTCCGGGACGCCCGAAGCTTTCTTT. It encodes CASSPSGTPEAFF. Based on the CDR3 plus reference TRBV7-2 and TRBJ1-1, the full variable domain is GAGVSQSPSNKVTEKGKDVELRCDPISGHTALYWYRQSLGQGLEFLIYFQGNSAPDKSGLPSDRFSAERTGGSVSTLTIQRTQQEDSAVYLCASSPSGTPEAFFGQGTRLTVV.